This T cell receptor (beta chain) stems from a study of CD8+ T cells in alopecia areata. On the study more broadly: A 6-month off-drug phase came after tofacitinib, which had lasted 6 to 18 months. General study findings and limits: Normal skin contains resident alphabeta T cells, and these are also sequenced in scalp samples.

The treatment is: oral pan-JAK inhibitor, 5-10 mg twice daily. TCR sequencing used cDNA made by reverse transcription of extracted RNA. Sequencing used immunoSEQ multiplex PCR; TCRdb keeps in-frame clones, though not all of them. The sample yields under 300,000 clones, about 62% seen once. This clone was seen repeatedly, ten times or more. Its specificity is unknown. At one end, the junction sequence differs from germline, possibly due to a read error. Germline lookup yields CDR1 SGHVS and CDR2 FNYEAQ. This CDR3 spans 14 amino acids. The source was CD4+ T cells sorted from blood, collected around week 54, from a patient treated with tofacitinib. This receptor was taken from a human donor with alopecia areata. The chain is built from TRBV7-6 and TRBJ2-2; D unresolved. The CDR3 loop is CASSFGAKTGELFF. The DNA for the CDR3 is TGTGCCAGCAGCTTTGGAGCGAAGACCGGGGAGCTGTTTTTT.